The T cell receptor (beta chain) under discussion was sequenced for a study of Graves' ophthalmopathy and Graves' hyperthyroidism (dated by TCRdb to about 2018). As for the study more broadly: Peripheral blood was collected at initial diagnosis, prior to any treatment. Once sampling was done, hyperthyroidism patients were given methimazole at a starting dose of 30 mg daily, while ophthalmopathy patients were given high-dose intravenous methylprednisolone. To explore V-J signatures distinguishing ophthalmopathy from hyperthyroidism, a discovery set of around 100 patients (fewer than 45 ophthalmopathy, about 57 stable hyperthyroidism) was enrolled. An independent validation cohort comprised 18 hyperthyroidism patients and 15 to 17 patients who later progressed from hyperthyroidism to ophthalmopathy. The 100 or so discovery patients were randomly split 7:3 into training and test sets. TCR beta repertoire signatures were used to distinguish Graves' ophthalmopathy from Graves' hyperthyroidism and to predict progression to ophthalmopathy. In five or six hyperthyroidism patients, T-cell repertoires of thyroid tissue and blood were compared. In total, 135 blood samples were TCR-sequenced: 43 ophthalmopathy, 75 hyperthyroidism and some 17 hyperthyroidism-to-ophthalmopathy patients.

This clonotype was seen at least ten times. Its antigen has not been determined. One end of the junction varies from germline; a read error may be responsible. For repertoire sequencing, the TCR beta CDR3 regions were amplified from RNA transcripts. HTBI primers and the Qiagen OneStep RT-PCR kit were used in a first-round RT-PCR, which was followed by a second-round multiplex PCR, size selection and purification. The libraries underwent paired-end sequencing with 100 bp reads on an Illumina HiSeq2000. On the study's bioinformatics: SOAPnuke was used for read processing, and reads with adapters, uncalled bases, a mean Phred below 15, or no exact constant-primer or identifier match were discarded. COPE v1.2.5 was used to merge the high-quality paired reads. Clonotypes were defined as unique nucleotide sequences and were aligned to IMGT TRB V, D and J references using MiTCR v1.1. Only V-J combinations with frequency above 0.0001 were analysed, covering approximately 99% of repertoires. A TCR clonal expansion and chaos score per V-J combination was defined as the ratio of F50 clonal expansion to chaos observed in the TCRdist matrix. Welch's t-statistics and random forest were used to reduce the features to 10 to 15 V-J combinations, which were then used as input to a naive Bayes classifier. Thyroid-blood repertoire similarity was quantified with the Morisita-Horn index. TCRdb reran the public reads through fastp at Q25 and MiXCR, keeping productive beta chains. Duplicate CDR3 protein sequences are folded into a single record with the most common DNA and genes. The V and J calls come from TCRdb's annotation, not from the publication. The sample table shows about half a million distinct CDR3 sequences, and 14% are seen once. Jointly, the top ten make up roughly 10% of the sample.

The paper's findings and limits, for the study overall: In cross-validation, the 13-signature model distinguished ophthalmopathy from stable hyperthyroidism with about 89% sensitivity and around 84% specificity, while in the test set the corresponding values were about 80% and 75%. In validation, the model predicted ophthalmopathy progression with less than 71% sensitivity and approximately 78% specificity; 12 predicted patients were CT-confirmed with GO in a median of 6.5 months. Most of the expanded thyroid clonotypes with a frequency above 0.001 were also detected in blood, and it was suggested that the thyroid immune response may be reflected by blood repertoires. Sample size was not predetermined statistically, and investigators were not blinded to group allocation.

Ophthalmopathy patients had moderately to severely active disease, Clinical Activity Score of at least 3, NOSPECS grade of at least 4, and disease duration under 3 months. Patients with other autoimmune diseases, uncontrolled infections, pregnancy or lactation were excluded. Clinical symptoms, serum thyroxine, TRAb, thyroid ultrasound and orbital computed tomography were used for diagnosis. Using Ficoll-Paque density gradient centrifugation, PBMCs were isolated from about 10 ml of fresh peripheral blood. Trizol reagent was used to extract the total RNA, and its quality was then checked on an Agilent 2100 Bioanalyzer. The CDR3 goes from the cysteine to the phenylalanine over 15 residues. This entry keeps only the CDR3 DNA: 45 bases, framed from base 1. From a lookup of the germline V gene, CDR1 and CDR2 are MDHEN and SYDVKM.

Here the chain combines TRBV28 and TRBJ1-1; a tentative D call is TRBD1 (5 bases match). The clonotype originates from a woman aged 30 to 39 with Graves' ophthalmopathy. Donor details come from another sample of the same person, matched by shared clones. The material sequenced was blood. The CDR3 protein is CASSFLGQLSTEALF. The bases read TGTGCCAGCAGTTTTCTTGGACAACTGAGCACTGAAGCTCTCTTT.